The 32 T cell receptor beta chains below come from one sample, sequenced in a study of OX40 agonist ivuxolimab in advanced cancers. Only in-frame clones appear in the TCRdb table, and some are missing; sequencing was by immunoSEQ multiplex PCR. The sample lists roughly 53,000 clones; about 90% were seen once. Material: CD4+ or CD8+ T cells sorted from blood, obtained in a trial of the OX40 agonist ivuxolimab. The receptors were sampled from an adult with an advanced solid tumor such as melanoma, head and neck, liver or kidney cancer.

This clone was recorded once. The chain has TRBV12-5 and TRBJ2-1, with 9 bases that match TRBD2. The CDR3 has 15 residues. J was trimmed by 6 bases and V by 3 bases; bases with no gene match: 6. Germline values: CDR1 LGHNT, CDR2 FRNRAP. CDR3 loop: CASGLVAGVGNEQFF. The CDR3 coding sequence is TGTGCTAGTGGTTTAGTAGCGGGAGTGGGCAATGAGCAGTTCTTC.

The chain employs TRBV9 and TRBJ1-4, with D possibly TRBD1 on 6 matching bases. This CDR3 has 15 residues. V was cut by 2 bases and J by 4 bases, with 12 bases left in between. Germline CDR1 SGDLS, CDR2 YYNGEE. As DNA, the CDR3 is TGTGCCAGCAGCGTGCAACAGGGAATTAATGAAAAACTGTTTTTT. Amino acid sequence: CASSVQQGINEKLFF.

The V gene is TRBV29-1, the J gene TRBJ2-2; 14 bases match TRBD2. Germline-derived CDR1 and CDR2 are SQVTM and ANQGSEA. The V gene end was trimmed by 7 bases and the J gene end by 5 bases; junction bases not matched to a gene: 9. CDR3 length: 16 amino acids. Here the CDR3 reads CSGRLAGGPGTGELFF. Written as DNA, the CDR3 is TGCAGCGGAAGACTAGCGGGAGGGCCGGGAACCGGGGAGCTGTTTTTT.

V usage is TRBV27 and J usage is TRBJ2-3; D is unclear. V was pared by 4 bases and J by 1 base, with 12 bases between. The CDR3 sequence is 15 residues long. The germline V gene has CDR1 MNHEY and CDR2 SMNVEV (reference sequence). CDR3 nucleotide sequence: TGTGCCAGCAGTTCCGGCGGCGTGGGCACAGATACGCAGTATTTT. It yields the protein CASSSGGVGTDTQYF.

The CDR3 loop reads CASSQSRDRSEAFF. For the CDR3, the DNA is TGTGCCAGCAGCCAGTCCCGGGACAGGTCTGAAGCTTTCTTT. The rearrangement joins TRBV7-3 to TRBJ1-1; TRBD1 agrees at 8 bases. Germline lookup yields CDR1 SGHTA and CDR2 FQGTGA. CDR3 length equals 14 residues. Trimming removed 5 bases from V and 6 bases from J; junction bases left unmatched: 8. Complete variable domain (other parts from reference TRBV7-3 and TRBJ1-1): GAGVSQTPSNKVTEKGKYVELRCDPISGHTALYWYRQSLGQGPEFLIYFQGTGAADDSGLPNDRFFAVRPEGSVSTLKIQRTERGDSAVYLCASSQSRDRSEAFFGQGTRLTVV.

CDR3 nucleotides: TGTGCCAGCAGTTCCCCCCGGACAGCGAACACTGAAGCTTTCTTT. Encoded protein: CASSSPRTANTEAFF. The chain uses TRBV28 and TRBJ1-1, with D maybe TRBD1 (6 bases). CDR3 size: 15 residues. V lost 4 bases, J lost 1 base, and 13 bases lay in between. CDR1 MDHEN and CDR2 SYDVKM come from the germline V gene.

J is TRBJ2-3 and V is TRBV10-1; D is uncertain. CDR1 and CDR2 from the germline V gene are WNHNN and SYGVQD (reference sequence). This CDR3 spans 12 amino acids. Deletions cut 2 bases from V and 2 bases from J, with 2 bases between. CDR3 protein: CASSEPTDTQYF. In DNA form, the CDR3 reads TGCGCCAGCAGTGAGCCCACAGATACGCAGTATTTT.

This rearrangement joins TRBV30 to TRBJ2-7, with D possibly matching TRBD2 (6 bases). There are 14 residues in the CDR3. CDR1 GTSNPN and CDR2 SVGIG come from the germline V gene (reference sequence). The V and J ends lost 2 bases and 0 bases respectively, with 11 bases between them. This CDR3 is CAWSFSGSSYEQYF. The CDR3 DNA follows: TGTGCCTGGAGTTTTAGCGGTTCCTCCTACGAGCAGTACTTC.

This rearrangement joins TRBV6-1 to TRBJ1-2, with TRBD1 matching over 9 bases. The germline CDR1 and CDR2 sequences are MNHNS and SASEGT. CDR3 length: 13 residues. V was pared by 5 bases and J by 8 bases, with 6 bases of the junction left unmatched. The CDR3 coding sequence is TGTGCCAGCAGTAACAGGGGGCGCAGAGGCTACACCTTC. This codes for CASSNRGRRGYTF.

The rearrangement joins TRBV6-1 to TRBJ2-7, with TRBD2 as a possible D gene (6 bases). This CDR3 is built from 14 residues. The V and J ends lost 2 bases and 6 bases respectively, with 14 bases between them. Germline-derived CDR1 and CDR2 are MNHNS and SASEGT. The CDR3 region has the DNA TGTGCCAGCAGTGAAAGAACTAGCTTGCGCGAGCAGTACTTC. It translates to CASSERTSLREQYF.

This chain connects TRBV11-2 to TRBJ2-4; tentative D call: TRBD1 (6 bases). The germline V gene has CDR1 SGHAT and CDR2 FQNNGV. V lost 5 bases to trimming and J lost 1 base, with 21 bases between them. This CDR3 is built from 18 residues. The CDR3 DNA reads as TGTGCCAGCAGCCCGAGGGGGAAGGCAACGGGCGCCAAAAACATTCAGTACTTC. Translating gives CASSPRGKATGAKNIQYF.

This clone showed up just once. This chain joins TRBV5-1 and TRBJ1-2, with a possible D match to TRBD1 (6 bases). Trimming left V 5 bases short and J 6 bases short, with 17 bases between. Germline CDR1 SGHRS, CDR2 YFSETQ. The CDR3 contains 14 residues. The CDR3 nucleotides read TGCGCCAGCAGTCTTTCGAACGGGGGCAATGGCTACACCTTC. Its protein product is CASSLSNGGNGYTF.

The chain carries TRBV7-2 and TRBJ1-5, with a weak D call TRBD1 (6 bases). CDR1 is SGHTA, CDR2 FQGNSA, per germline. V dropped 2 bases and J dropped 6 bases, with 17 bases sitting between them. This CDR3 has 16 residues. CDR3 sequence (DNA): TGTGCCAGCAGCTTAAATCCGGGGGGCGGGATTCAGCCCCAGCATTTT. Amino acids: CASSLNPGGGIQPQHF.

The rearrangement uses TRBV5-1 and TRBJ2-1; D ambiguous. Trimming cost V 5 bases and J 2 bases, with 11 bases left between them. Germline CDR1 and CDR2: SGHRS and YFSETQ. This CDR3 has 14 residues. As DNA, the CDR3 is TGCGCCAGCAGAAACGACTGGACCTACAATGAGCAGTTCTTC. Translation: CASRNDWTYNEQFF.

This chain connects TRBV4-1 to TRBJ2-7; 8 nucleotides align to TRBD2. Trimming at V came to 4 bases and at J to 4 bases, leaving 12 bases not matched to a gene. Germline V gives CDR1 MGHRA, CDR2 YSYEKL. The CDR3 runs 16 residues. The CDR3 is CASSLGGTSGGYEQYF. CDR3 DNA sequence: TGCGCCAGCAGCCTCGGGGGAACTAGCGGAGGTTACGAGCAGTACTTC.

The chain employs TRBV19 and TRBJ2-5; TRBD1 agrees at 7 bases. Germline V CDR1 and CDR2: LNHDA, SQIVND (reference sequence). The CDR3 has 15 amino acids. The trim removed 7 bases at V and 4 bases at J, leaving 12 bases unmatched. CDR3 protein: CASNSGTARGETQYF. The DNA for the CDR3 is TGTGCCAGTAATAGTGGGACAGCCCGAGGAGAGACCCAGTACTTC.

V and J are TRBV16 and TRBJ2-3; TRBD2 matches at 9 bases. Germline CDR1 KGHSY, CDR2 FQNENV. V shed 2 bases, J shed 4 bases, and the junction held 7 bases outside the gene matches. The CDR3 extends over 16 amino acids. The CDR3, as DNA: TGTGCCAGCAGCCAACCCGGGACTAGCAACGCAGATACGCAGTATTTT. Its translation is CASSQPGTSNADTQYF.

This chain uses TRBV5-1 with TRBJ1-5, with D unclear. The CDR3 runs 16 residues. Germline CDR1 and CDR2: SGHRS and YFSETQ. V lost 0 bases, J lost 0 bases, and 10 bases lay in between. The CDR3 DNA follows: TGCGCCAGCAGCTTGGATGGAGGGAATAGCAATCAGCCCCAGCATTTT. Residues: CASSLDGGNSNQPQHF.

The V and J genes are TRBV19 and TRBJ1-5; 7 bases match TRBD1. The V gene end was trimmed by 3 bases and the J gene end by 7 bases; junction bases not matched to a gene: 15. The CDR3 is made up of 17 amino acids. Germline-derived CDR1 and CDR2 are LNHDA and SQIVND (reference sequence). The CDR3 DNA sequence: TGTGCCAGTAGTATTGGTAGAGGGTCGACAGGGAGCCAGCCCCAGCATTTT. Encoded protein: CASSIGRGSTGSQPQHF.

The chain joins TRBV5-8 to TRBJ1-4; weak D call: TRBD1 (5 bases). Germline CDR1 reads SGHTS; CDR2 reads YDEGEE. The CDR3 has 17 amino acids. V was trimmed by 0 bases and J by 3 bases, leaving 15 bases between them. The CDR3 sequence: CASSLEGRARANEKLFF. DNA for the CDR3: TGTGCCAGCAGCTTGGAGGGACGCGCCAGGGCTAATGAAAAACTGTTTTTT.

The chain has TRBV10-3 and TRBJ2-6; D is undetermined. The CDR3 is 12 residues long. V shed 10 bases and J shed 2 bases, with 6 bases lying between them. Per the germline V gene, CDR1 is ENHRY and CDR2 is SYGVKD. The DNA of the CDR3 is TGTGCCACTTCGGCTGGGGCCAACGTCCTGACTTTC. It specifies CATSAGANVLTF.

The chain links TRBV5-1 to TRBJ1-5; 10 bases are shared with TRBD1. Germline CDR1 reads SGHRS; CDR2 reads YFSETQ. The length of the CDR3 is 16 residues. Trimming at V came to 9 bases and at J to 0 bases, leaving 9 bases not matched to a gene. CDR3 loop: CATRAGQGGSNQPQHF. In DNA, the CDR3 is TGCGCCACTAGGGCCGGACAGGGGGGTAGCAATCAGCCCCAGCATTTT.

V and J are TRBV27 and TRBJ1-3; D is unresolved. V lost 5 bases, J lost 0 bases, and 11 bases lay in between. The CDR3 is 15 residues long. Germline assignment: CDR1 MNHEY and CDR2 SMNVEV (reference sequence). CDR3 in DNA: TGTGCCAGCAGTCCGAACAGAGTCTCTGGAAACACCATATATTTT. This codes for CASSPNRVSGNTIYF.

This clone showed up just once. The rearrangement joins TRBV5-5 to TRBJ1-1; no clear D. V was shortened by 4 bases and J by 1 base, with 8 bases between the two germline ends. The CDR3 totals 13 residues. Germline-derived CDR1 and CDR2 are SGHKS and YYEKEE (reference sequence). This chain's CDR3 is CASSLTSNTEAFF. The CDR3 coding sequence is TGTGCCAGCAGCCTTACATCGAACACTGAAGCTTTCTTT. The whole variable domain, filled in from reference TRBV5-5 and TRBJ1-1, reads DAGVTQSPTHLIKTRGQQVTLRCSPISGHKSVSWYQQVLGQGPQFIFQYYEKEERGRGNFPDRFSARQFPNYSSELNVNALLLGDSALYLCASSLTSNTEAFFGQGTRLTVV.

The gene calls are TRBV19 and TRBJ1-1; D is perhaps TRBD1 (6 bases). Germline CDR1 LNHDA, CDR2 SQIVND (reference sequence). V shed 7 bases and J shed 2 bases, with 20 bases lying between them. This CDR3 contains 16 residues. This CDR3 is CASTSLGTIRNTEAFF. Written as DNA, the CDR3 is TGTGCCAGTACCTCTCTCGGGACAATTCGAAACACTGAAGCTTTCTTT.

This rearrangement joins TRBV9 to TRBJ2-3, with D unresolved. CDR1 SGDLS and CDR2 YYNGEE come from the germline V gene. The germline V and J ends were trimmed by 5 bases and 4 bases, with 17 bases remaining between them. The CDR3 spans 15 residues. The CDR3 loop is CASSEQGWRSDTQYF. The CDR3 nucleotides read TGTGCCAGCAGTGAACAAGGGTGGAGATCAGATACGCAGTATTTT.

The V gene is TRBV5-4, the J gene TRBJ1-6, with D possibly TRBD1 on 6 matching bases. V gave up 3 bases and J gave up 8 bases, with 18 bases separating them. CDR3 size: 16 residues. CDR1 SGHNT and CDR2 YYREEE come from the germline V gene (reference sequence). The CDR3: CASSSTGTRIDSPLHF. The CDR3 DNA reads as TGTGCCAGCAGCTCTACCGGGACACGGATCGATTCACCCCTCCACTTT. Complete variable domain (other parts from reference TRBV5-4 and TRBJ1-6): ETGVTQSPTHLIKTRGQQVTLRCSSQSGHNTVSWYQQALGQGPQFIFQYYREEENGRGNFPPRFSGLQFPNYSSELNVNALELDDSALYLCASSSTGTRIDSPLHFGNGTRLTVT.

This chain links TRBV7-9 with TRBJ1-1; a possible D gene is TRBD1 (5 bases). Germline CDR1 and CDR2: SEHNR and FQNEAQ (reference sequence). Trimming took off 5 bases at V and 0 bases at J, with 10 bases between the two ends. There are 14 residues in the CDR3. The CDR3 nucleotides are TGTGCCAGCAGCCAAGGGGAGGTGAACACTGAAGCTTTCTTT. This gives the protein CASSQGEVNTEAFF.

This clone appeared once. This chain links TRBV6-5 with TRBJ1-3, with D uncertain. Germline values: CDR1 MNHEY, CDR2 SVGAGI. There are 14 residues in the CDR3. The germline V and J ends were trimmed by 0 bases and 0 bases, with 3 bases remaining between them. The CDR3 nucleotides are TGTGCCAGCAGTTACTCCAGCTCTGGAAACACCATATATTTT. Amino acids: CASSYSSSGNTIYF.

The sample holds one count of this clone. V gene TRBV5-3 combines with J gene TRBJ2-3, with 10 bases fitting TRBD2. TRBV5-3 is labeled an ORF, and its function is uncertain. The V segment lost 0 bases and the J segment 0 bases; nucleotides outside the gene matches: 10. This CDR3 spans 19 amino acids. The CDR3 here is CARSLGRSGRAPSTDTQYF. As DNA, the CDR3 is TGTGCCAGAAGCTTGGGGAGGAGCGGGAGGGCCCCTAGCACAGATACGCAGTATTTT.

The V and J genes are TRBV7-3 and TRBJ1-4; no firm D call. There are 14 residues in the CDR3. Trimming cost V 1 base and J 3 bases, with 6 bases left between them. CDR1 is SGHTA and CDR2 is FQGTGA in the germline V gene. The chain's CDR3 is CASSLRPANEKLFF. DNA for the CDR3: TGTGCCAGCAGCTTAAGGCCAGCTAATGAAAAACTGTTTTTT.

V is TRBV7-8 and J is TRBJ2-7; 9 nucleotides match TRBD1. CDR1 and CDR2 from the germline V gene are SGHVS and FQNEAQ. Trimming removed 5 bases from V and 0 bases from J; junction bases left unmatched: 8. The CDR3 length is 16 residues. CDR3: CASSVPGTGSSYEQYF. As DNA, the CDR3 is TGTGCCAGCAGCGTTCCCGGGACAGGGAGCTCCTACGAGCAGTACTTC.